Reported below is one TCR beta chain. Its antigen is undetermined. The sample originates from a study of graft-versus-host responses after intestinal transplantation. The wider study: Each recipient received a multivisceral, liver-intestinal, or isolated intestinal graft.

With 1 base removed from V and 0 bases from J, the gap between germline ends came to 12 bases. The CDR3 has 16 amino acids. From germline, CDR1 is MGHRA and CDR2 YSYEKL. Sequencing was performed with immunoSEQ multiplex PCR; in TCRdb, only in-frame clones are kept and a portion is missing. The repertoire holds 85,000 to 130,000 clones, with less than 90% as singletons. The starting material was unstimulated CD4+ T cells sorted from spleen or lymph node cells, obtained before intestinal transplant. This clonotype was obtained from a human donor who received an intestinal transplant. The V call is TRBV4-1, the J call TRBJ1-1; a weak D match, TRBD1 (5 bases). The CDR3 loop reads CASSQGPRAMNTEAFF. In DNA, the CDR3 is TGCGCCAGCAGCCAAGGCCCCAGGGCCATGAACACTGAAGCTTTCTTT.